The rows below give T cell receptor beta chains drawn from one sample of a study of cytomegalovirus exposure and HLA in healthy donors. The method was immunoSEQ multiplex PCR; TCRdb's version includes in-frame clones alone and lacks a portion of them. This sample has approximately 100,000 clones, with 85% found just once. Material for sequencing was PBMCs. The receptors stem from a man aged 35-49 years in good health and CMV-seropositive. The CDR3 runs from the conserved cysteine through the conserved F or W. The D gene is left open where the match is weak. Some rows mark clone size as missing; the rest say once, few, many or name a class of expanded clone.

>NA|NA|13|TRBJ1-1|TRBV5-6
TGTGCCACCAGCCAGGGGAGGAACACTGAAGCTTTCTTT
CATSQGRNTEAFF
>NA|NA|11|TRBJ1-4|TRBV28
TGTGCCAGCATGGGGCAGGGGAAACTGTTTTTT
CASMGQGKLFF
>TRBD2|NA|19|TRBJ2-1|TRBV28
TGTGCCAGCAGGATAACTCCGGGACTAGCGGAGAGCTCCTACAATGAGCAGTTCTTC
CASRITPGLAESSYNEQFF
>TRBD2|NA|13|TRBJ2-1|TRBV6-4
TGTGCCAGCAGTGCCGGGACTAGCGCTGAGCAGTTCTTC
CASSAGTSAEQFF
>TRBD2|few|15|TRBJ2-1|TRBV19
TGTGCCAGTAGACCGACTAGCGGGAGTTTTAATGAGCAGTTCTTC
CASRPTSGSFNEQFF
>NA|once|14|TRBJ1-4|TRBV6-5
TGTGCCAGCAGTAGAGCCAGGGGAGACGAAAAACTGTTTTTT
CASSRARGDEKLFF
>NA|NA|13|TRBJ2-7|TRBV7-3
TGTGCCAGCAGCTCCCGCGGCGAGGGCGGGCAGTACTTC
CASSSRGEGGQYF
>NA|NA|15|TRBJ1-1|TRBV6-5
TGTGCCAGCAGTTACTCGAGGCTCATGAACACTGAAGCTTTCTTT
CASSYSRLMNTEAFF
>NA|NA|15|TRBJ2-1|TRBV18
TGTGCCAGCTCACCACCGTCAGGGCAGTACAATGAGCAGTTCTTC
CASSPPSGQYNEQFF
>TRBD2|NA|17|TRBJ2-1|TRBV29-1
TGCAGCGTTGAACGTCCGGGACTAGCGGGAGTGGGTAATGAGCAGTTCTTC
CSVERPGLAGVGNEQFF
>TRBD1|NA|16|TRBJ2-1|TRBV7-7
TGTGCTAGCAGCGCCGGGGGGGACAGGGGGAGCAATGAGCAGTTCTTC
CASSAGGDRGSNEQFF
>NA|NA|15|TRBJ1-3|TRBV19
TGTGCCAGTGGAGCGACAGTAGTCTCTGGAAACACCATATATTTT
CASGATVVSGNTIYF
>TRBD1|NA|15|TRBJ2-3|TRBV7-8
TGTGCCAGCAGCAATTACAGGGGTCACACAGATACGCAGTATTTT
CASSNYRGHTDTQYF
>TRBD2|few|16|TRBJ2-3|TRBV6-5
TGTGCCAGCAGTTATCGAGCTAGCGGGGGCACAGATACGCAGTATTTT
CASSYRASGGTDTQYF
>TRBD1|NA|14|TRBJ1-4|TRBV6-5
TGTGCCAGCAGAGAGGACAGGGGGCGAGAAAAACTGTTTTTT
CASREDRGREKLFF
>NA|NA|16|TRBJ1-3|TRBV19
TGTGCCAGTAGTATATTCGCGGTGCCCTCTGGAAACACCATATATTTT
CASSIFAVPSGNTIYF
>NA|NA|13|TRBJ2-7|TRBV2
TGTGCCAGCAGGGACACAGGGGCGGAGGGGCAGTACTTC
CASRDTGAEGQYF
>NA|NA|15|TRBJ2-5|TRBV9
TGTGCCAGCAGCGTGGAGGGGGGGTACCAAGAGACCCAGTACTTC
CASSVEGGYQETQYF
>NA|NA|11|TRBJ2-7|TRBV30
TGTGCCTGCGGGGTAGCTTTCGAGCAGTACTTC
CACGVAFEQYF
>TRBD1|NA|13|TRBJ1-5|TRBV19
TGTGCCAGTAGTGACAGGGGGAATCAGCCCCAGCATTTT
CASSDRGNQPQHF
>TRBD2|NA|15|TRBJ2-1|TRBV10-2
TGCGCCAGCAGGGACCATAGCGGGAGGGTCGATGAGCAGTTCTTC
CASRDHSGRVDEQFF
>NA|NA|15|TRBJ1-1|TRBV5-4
TGTGCCAGCAGCTTGGCCTCCGGGGTAGGGACTGAAGCTTTCTTT
CASSLASGVGTEAFF
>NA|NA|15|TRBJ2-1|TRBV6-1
TGTGCCAGCAGTGAATACCGGGGATCCTACAATGAGCAGTTCTTC
CASSEYRGSYNEQFF
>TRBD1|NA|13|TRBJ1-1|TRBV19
TGTGCCAGTAACAAGCAGGGGGTCACTGAAGCTTTCTTT
CASNKQGVTEAFF
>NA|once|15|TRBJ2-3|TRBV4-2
TGTGCCAGCAGCCAAAGTCTAGCGAGCACAGATACGCAGTATTTT
CASSQSLASTDTQYF
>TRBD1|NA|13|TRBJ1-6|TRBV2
TGTGCCTCCTACCGGGACAGTACAAAGGCCCTCCACTTT
CASYRDSTKALHF
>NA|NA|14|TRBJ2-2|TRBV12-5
TGTGCTAGTGGCCCCGGACTGAACACCGGGGAGCTGTTTTTT
CASGPGLNTGELFF
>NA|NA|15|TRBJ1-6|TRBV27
TGTGCCAGCAGTCCGGGGACTGATTATAATTCACCCCTCCACTTT
CASSPGTDYNSPLHF
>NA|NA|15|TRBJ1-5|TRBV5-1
TGCGCCAGCAGCTTGGGTGGGACTTACAATCAGCCCCAGCATTTT
CASSLGGTYNQPQHF
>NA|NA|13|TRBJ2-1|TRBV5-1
TGCGCCAGCAGCTTGGTTACTCCCCAAGAGCAGTTCTTC
CASSLVTPQEQFF
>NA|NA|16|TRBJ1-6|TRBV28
TGTGCCAGCAGTGGGGCAGGTGCCGCCCAAAATTCACCCCTCCACTTT
CASSGAGAAQNSPLHF
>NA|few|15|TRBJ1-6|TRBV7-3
TGCGCCAGCAGCGAGTGGGGCTCCTATAATTCACCCCTCCACTTC
CASSEWGSYNSPLHF
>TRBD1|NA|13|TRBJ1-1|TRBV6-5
TGTGCCAGCAGTGAAAGACAGGGGGCGGGAGCTTTCTTT
CASSERQGAGAFF
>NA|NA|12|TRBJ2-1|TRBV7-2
TGTGCCAGCAGGAGACTAAGCAATGAGCAGTTCTTC
CASRRLSNEQFF
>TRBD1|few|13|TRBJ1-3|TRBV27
TGTGCCAGCAGGACAGGGCCTGGAAACACCATATATTTT
CASRTGPGNTIYF
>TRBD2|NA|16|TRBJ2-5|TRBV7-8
TGTGCCAGCAGCTTAGACGGGGGGGCATTGGGAAAGACCCAGTACTTC
CASSLDGGALGKTQYF
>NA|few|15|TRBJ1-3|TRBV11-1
TGTGCCAGCAGCCCTGGGGCCCATTCTGGAAACACCATATATTTT
CASSPGAHSGNTIYF
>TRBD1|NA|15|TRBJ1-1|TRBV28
TGTGCCAGCAGGCGGCGACAGGGTGATGGCACTGAAGCTTTCTTT
CASRRRQGDGTEAFF
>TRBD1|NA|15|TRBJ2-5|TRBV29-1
TGCAGCGTTGGGACAGGGGGGAAATTACGGGAGACCCAGTACTTC
CSVGTGGKLRETQYF
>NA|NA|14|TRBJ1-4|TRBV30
TGTGCCTGGAGTGTATCGGGAGGGGTAGAAAAACTGTTTTTT
CAWSVSGGVEKLFF
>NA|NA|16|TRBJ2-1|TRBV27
TGTGCCAGCAGCCTGAGCATGACATTCGGTAGTGATGAGCAGTTCTTC
CASSLSMTFGSDEQFF
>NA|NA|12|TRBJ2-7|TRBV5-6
TGTGCCAGCAGATTTGGTGCGGGCGAGCAGTACTTC
CASRFGAGEQYF
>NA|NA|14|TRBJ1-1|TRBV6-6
TGTGCCAGCAGTTCCGACGCGGGGGGGGTGGTAGCTTTCTTT
CASSSDAGGVVAFF